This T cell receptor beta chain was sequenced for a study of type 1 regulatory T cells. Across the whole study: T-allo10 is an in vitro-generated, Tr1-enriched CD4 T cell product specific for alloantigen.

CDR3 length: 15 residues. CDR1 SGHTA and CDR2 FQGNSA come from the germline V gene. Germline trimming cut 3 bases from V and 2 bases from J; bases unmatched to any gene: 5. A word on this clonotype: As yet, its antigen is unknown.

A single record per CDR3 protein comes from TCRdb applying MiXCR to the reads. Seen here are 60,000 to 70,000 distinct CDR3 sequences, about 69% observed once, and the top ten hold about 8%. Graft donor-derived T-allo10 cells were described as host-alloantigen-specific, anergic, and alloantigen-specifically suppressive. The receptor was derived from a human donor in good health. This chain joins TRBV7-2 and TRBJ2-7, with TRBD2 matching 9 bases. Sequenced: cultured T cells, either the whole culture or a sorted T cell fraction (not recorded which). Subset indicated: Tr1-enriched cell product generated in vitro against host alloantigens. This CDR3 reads CASSFGASGAYEQYF. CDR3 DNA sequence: TGTGCCAGCAGCTTCGGGGCTAGCGGGGCCTACGAGCAGTACTTC. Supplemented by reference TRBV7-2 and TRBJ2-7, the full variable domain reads GAGVSQSPSNKVTEKGKDVELRCDPISGHTALYWYRQSLGQGLEFLIYFQGNSAPDKSGLPSDRFSAERTGGSVSTLTIQRTQQEDSAVYLCASSFGASGAYEQYFGPGTRLTVT.